This T cell receptor beta chain appears in the sequencing data of a study of T-cell reconstitution after alpha-beta-depleted transplantation in children. For TCRbeta, the library was prepared with unique molecular identifiers. TCRdb recomputed calls from the PCR reads with MiXCR, one row per CDR3 protein. The table includes roughly 500,000 distinct CDR3 sequences, about 12% detected once. The sequenced sample was PBMCs from the stem cell graft donor, obtained from the stem cell graft. This clonotype originated in a human donor who donated a stem cell graft to a child with combined immunodeficiency.

The CDR3 nucleotides are TGTGCCAGCAGTTACTCGGAACGTAGCAATCAGCCCCAGCATTTT. As protein: CASSYSERSNQPQHF. V is TRBV6-2 or TRBV6-3 and J is TRBJ1-5; D remains ambiguous. Trimming pared 0 bases from V and 0 bases from J, leaving 6 bases between. Looked up from germline, CDR1 is MNHEY and CDR2 is SVGEGT. This CDR3 region has 15 residues.